This TCR beta chain was retrieved from a study of T cell responses to AZD1222 COVID-19 vaccine (dated by TCRdb to 2020 to 2023). Notes on the research overall: TCR sequencing was performed for over 230 trial participants, of whom about 210 were given two doses of AZD1222 and some 26 were given two doses of MenACWY control vaccine. Trial participants were enrolled by age into subgroups of 18-55, 56-69 and 70-plus years, and around 150, 29 and 61 TCR-sequenced participants, respectively, were included in these subgroups. Broad study findings and their caveats: Because no samples from the day 14 peak response were available, repertoires could be characterized only after the peak T cell response. Reportedly, close to half of the unique spike-specific TCRs recognized epitopes lying outside the regions that are mutated in the B.1.351 and B.1.1.7 variants. The whole spike protein was spanned by vaccine-associated CD4 TCRs, and dominant responses were seen in regions 160-218 and 743-854. Conclusions about previously exposed vaccinees are limited, since just 5 to 7 AZD1222 recipients were seropositive for SARS-CoV-2 at baseline. The 56-69-year group was small, and its depth increase did not reach significance, likely because of low power. Participants were mostly white British and included more females than males, and it was suggested by the authors that clonal diversity may have been underestimated. After two AZD1222 doses, both the breadth and the depth of spike-specific TCRs were significantly higher than at day 0 and than in MenACWY recipients.

On this clone itself: Its specific antigen is unknown. No base-level quality is on record; no much larger clone is a single base apart.

The CDR3 regions of human TCRbeta chains were subjected to immunosequencing. As for the original processing: TCRs in the repertoires were matched against a reference library of SARS-CoV-2-specific TCRs that had been generated with the MIRA antigen-specificity platform. Breadth was defined as the fraction of unique TCRs that were SARS-CoV-2-associated, and depth was defined as the fraction of total T cells that were SARS-CoV-2-associated. Each spike-specific TCR was assigned to its reactive spike region and to a CD4 or CD8 class using the MIRA data. Log10-transformed breadth and depth values were compared by one-way ANOVA with Sidak's multiple comparisons tests. TCRdb took this table from immuneACCESS and kept in-frame rearrangements with V and J called. Such tables lack part of the clones; where checked against another copy, unresolved V genes explain under half of the gap, and the rest is unexplained. V and J calls and clone size follow that table, whereas D and trimming were derived from the DNA. This sample has some 110,000 clones in its table, and 85% to 95% of those were observed once. The ten largest clones add up to 1.6% of the sample.

The time point label for this specimen denotes: about 28 days (+/-7) after the second vaccine dose. AZD1222 recipients given second doses at about 4 weeks or at about 12 weeks were pooled, since spike-specific TCR depth and breadth were not found to differ between the two schedules. Samples from vaccinated people were obtained from the UK trials COV001 and COV002, which included a single-blind randomized controlled phase 2/3 trial of AZD1222 (ChAdOx1 nCoV-19) in healthy adults. For TCRbeta chain sequencing, PBMC samples were collected from trial participants at day 0 and at day 28 after the second dose. Measured from the cysteine to the phenylalanine, the CDR3 is 16 residues long. CDR3 DNA is the only sequence kept; it has 48 bases, read in frame from the first base. The germline V gene (reference sequence) supplies CDR1 LNHDA and CDR2 SQIVND. Relative to germline, V is missing 0 bases and J is missing 6 bases, with 4 bases of the junction outside any gene match.

The TCR was taken from an adult who received the AZD1222 COVID-19 vaccine. The specimen comprised peripheral blood, sampled 28 days after the second AZD1222 dose. The rearrangement joined TRBV19 to TRBJ2-7; 14 of the junction bases match TRBD2. The base sequence is TGTGCCAGTAGTATAGAAGGGACTAGCGGGAGTTCCGAGCAGTACTTC. Translation gives CASSIEGTSGSSEQYF.